This is a list of T cell receptor beta chains from one sample in a study of cytomegalovirus exposure and HLA in healthy donors. The protocol was immunoSEQ multiplex PCR, while the TCRdb copy is restricted to in-frame clones and leaves out a portion. The sample holds a few hundred thousand clones, about 93% seen once. The sample was PBMCs. The receptor set was obtained from a woman between 18 and 29 years old in good health and CMV-seronegative. The CDR3 runs from the conserved cysteine through the conserved F or W. Each record gives: V gene, J gene, D gene, clone size, CDR3 protein, CDR3 DNA. D genes are given only for firm matches. Clone size, where shown, is once, few, many, or a class for clones that have expanded.

TRBV7-9	TRBJ1-2	TRBD1	once	CASSFGQGDYGYTF	TGTGCCAGCAGCTTTGGACAGGGGGACTATGGCTACACCTTC
TRBV28	TRBJ1-5	TRBD1	-	CASSFTGEAYSNQPQHF	TGTGCCAGCAGTTTCACAGGGGAAGCTTATAGCAATCAGCCCCAGCATTTT
TRBV13	TRBJ2-7	-	-	CASSLGQLSYEQYF	TGTGCCAGCAGCTTAGGCCAACTTTCCTACGAGCAGTACTTC
TRBV6-5	TRBJ2-3	-	-	CASSSGLVSDTQYF	TGTGCCAGCAGTTCCGGACTTGTCTCAGATACGCAGTATTTT
TRBV4-1	TRBJ2-7	TRBD1	-	CASSQASGQGYEQYF	TGCGCCAGCAGCCAAGCCTCGGGACAGGGGTACGAGCAGTACTTC
TRBV5-1	TRBJ1-4	-	-	CASSLAGATNEKLFF	TGCGCCAGCAGCTTGGCAGGGGCAACTAATGAAAAACTGTTTTTT
TRBV30	TRBJ2-7	TRBD1	once	CAWSSDRGAYEQYF	TGTGCCTGGAGTTCAGACAGGGGGGCCTACGAGCAGTACTTC
TRBV19	TRBJ1-5	-	-	CASSMSGRNQPQHF	TGTGCCAGTAGTATGAGCGGTAGAAATCAGCCCCAGCATTTT
TRBV6-5	TRBJ1-4	TRBD1	-	CASRDRRNEKLFF	TGTGCCAGCAGGGACAGGCGCAATGAAAAACTGTTTTTT
TRBV5-6	TRBJ2-5	TRBD2	-	CASNGGEWNQETQYF	TGTGCCAGCAATGGGGGGGAGTGGAACCAAGAGACCCAGTACTTC
TRBV10-3	TRBJ1-1	-	-	CAISAGSDTEAFF	TGTGCCATCAGTGCCGGGAGTGACACTGAAGCTTTCTTT
TRBV30	TRBJ1-1	-	-	CAWRNDDRRWNTEAFF	TGTGCCTGGAGGAACGATGACAGGCGGTGGAACACTGAAGCTTTCTTT
TRBV19	TRBJ1-5	-	-	CASADTGSNQPQHF	TGTGCCAGCGCCGATACAGGGAGCAATCAGCCCCAGCATTTT
TRBV4-1	TRBJ2-7	TRBD1	-	CASSQDPGQGAYEQYF	TGCGCCAGCAGCCAAGATCCCGGACAGGGGGCCTACGAGCAGTACTTC
TRBV10-3	TRBJ1-6	TRBD1	-	CAISLNPGQSNSPLHF	TGTGCCATCAGTTTAAATCCGGGACAGAGTAATTCACCCCTCCACTTT
TRBV5-6	TRBJ2-7	TRBD2	-	CASSLIAGASSEQYF	TGTGCCAGCAGCCTTATAGCGGGAGCGTCATCCGAGCAGTACTTC
TRBV19	TRBJ2-1	-	once	CASSWGERPNNEQFF	TGTGCCAGTAGTTGGGGGGAGAGACCCAACAATGAGCAGTTCTTC
TRBV19	TRBJ2-1	-	-	CASSIDWAKSYNEQFF	TGTGCCAGTAGTATAGATTGGGCGAAATCCTACAATGAGCAGTTCTTC
TRBV5-4	TRBJ2-1	TRBD2	-	CASSTPSGSYNEQFF	TGTGCCAGCAGCACACCTAGCGGGAGCTACAATGAGCAGTTCTTC
TRBV19	TRBJ2-7	TRBD1	-	CASSIRSGTGVYEQYF	TGTGCCAGTAGTATAAGATCCGGGACAGGGGTTTACGAGCAGTACTTC
TRBV18	TRBJ1-3	-	-	CASSPSIDSGNTIYF	TGTGCCAGCTCACCATCGATAGACTCTGGAAACACCATATATTTT
TRBV6-6	TRBJ1-5	-	-	CASSYKQAQSPQHF	TGTGCCAGCAGTTATAAACAGGCTCAGTCGCCCCAGCATTTT
TRBV10-3	TRBJ2-7	TRBD1	-	CAISGGTGGGNYEQYF	TGTGCCATCAGTGGCGGGACAGGGGGAGGGAACTACGAGCAGTACTTC